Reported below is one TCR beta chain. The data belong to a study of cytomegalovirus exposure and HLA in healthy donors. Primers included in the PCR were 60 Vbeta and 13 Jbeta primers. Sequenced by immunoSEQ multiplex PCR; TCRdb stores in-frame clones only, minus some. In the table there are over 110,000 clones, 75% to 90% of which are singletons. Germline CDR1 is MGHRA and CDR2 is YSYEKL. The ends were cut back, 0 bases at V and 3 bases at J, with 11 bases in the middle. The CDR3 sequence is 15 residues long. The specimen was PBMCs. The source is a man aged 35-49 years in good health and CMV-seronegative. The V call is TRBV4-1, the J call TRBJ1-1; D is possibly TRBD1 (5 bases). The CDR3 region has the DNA TGCGCCAGCAGCCAAGATAATAGGGGTTACACTGAAGCTTTCTTT. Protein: CASSQDNRGYTEAFF.